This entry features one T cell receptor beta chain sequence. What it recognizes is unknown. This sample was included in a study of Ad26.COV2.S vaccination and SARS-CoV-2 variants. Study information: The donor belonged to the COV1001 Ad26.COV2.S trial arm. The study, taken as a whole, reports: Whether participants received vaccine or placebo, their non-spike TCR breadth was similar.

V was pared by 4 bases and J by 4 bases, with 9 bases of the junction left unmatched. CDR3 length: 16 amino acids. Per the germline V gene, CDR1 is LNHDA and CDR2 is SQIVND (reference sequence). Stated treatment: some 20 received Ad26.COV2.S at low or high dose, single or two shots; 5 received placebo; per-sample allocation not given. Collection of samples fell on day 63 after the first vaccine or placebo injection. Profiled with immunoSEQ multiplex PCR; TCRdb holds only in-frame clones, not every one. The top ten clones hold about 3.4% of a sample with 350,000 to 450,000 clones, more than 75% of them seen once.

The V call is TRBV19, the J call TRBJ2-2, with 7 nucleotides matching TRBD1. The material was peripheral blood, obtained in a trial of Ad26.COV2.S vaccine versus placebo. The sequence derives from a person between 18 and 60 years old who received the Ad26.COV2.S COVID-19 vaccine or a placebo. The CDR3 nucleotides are TGTGCCAGTAGTAACGAAAGGGGGCGAAGCACCGGGGAGCTGTTTTTT. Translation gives CASSNERGRSTGELFF.